The entry that follows covers one T cell receptor (beta chain) sequence. The sample is drawn from a study of blood T cell repertoires in COVID-19. Trimming left V 6 bases short and J 0 bases short, with 14 bases between. Germline loops: CDR1 KGHDR, CDR2 SFDVKD. This CDR3 spans 16 amino acids. Assay used: immunoSEQ multiplex PCR; TCRdb lists only in-frame clones, some missing. The data hold tens of thousands of clones, with 80% to 90% observed a single time. This sequence originates from an elderly woman with COVID-19, enrolled during active disease. Sequencing was performed on peripheral blood. The J gene is TRBJ1-3, the V gene TRBV24-1, with D hard to call. CDR3 in amino acids: CATSTRGWGSGNTIYF. Here the CDR3 DNA reads TGTGCCACCAGTACACGGGGATGGGGCTCTGGAAACACCATATATTTT.